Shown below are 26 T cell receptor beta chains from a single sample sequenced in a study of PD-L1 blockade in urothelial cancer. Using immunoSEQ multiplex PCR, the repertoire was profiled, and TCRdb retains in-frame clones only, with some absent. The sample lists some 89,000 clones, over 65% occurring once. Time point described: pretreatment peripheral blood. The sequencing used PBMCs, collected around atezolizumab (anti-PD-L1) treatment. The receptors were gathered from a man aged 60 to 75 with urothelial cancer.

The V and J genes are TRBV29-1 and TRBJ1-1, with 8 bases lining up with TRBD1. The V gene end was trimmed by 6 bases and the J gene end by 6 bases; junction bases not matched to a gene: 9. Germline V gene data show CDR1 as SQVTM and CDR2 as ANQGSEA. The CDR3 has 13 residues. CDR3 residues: CSVTLQGDPEAFF. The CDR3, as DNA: TGCAGCGTCACACTACAGGGGGATCCTGAAGCTTTCTTT.

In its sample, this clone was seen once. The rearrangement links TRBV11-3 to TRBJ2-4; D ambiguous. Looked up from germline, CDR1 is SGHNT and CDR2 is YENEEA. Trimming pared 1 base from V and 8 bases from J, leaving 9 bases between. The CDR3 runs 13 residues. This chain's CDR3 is CASSLAGQDIQYF. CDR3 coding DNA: TGTGCCAGCAGCTTAGCAGGCCAGGACATTCAGTACTTC.

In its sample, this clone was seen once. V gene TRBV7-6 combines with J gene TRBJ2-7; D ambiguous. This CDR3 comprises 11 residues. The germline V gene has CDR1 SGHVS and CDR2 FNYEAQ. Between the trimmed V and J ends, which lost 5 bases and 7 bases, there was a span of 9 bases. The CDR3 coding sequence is TGTGCCAGCAGCGGTACGAGGGAGCAGTACTTC. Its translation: CASSGTREQYF.

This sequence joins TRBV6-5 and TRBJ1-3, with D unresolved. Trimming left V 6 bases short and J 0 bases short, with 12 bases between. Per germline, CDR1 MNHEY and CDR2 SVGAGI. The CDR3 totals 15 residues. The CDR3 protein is CASSYDISSGNTIYF. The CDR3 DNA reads TGTGCCAGCAGCTACGACATCTCCTCTGGAAACACCATATATTTT.

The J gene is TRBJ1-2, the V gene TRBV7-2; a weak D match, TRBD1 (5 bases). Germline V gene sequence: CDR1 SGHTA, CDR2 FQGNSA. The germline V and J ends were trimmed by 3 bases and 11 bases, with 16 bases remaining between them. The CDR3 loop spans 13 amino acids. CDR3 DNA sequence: TGTGCCAGCAGCTTTAGGGGCGTATCTTGGTACACCTTC. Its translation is CASSFRGVSWYTF.

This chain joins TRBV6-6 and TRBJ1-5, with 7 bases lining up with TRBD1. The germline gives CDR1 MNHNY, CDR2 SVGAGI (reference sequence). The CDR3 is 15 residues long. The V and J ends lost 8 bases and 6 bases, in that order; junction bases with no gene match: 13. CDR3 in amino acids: CASEPHRQGGQPQHF. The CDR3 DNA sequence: TGTGCCAGCGAGCCCCACAGACAGGGTGGTCAGCCCCAGCATTTT.

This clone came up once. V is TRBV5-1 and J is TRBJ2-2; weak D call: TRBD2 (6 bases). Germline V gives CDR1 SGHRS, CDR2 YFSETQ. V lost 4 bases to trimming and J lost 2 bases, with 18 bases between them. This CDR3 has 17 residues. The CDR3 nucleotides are TGCGCCAGCAGCCTCTTCCAGCGGGCAAGAAACACCGGGGAGCTGTTTTTT. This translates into CASSLFQRARNTGELFF.

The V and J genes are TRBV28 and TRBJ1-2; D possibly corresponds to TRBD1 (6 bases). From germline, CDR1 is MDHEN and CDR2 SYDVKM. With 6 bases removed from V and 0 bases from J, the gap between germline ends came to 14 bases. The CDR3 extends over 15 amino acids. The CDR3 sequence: CASSPGQLTNYGYTF. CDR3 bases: TGTGCCAGCAGCCCGGGACAACTTACTAACTATGGCTACACCTTC.

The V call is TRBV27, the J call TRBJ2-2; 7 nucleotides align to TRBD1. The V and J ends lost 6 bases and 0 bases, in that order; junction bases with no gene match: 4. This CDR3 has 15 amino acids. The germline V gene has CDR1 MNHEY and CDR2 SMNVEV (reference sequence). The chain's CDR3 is CASREGTANTGELFF. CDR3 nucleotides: TGTGCCAGCAGGGAAGGGACAGCGAACACCGGGGAGCTGTTTTTT.

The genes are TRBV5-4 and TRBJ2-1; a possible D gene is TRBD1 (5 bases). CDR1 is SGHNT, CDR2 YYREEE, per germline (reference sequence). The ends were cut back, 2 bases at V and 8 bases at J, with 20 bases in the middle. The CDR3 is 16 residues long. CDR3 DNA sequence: TGTGCCAGCAGCTTACAGGCTGGTCCCAATATGGATGAGCAGTTCTTC. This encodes CASSLQAGPNMDEQFF.

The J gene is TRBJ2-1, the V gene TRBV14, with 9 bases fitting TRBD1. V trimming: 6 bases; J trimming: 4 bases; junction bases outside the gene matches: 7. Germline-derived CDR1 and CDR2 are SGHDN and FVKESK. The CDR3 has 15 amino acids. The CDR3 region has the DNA TGTGCCAGCAGTCCCGGGACAGGGCCGTACAATGAGCAGTTCTTC. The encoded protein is CASSPGTGPYNEQFF.

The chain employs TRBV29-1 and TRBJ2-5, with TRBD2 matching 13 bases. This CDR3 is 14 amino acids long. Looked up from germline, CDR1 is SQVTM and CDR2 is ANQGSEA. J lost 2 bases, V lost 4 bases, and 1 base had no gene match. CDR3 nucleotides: TGCAGCGTTGGACTAGCGGGGGGTCAAGAGACCCAGTACTTC. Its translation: CSVGLAGGQETQYF.

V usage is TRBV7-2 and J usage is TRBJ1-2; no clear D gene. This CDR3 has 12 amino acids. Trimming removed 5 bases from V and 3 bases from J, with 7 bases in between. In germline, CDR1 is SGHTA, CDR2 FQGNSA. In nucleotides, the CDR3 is TGTGCCAGCAGCACAGCCCACTATGGCTACACCTTC. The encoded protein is CASSTAHYGYTF.

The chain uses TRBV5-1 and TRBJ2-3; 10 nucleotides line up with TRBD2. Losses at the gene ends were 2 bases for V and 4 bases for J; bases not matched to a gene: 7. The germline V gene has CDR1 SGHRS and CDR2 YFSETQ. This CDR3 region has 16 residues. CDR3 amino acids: CASSFSGGVNSDTQYF. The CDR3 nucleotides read TGCGCCAGCAGCTTCAGCGGGGGGGTTAATTCAGATACGCAGTATTTT. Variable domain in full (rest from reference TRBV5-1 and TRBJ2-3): KAGVTQTPRYLIKTRGQQVTLSCSPISGHRSVSWYQQTPGQGLQFLFEYFSETQRNKGNFPGRFSGRQFSNSRSEMNVSTLELGDSALYLCASSFSGGVNSDTQYFGPGTRLTVL.

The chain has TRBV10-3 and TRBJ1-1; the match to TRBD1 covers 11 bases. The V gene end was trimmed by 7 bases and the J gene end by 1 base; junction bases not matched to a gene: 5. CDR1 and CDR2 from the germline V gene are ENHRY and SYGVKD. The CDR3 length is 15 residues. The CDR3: CAIKGQGDWNTEAFF. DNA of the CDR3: TGTGCCATCAAGGGACAGGGGGACTGGAACACTGAAGCTTTCTTT.

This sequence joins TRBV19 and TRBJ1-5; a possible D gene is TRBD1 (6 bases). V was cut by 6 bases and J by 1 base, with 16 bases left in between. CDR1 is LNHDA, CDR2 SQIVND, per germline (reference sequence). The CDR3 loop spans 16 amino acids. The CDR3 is CASSPLGTSSNQPQHF. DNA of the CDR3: TGTGCCAGTAGCCCGTTAGGGACATCGAGCAATCAGCCCCAGCATTTT.

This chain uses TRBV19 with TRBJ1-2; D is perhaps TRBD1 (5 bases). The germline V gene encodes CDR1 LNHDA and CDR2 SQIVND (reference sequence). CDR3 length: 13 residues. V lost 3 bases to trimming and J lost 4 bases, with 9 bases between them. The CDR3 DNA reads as TGTGCCAGTAGTATCGGGGGGTCCTATGGCTACACCTTC. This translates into CASSIGGSYGYTF.

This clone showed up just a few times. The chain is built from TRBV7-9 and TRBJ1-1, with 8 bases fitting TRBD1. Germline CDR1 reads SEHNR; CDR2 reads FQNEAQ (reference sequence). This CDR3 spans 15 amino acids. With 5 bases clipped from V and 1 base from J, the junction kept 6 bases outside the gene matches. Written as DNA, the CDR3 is TGTGCCAGCAGCACAGGGACAGGACCGAACACTGAAGCTTTCTTT. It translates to CASSTGTGPNTEAFF.

The chain's CDR3 is CSVQAPNTGELFF. The CDR3 bases are TGCAGCGTTCAGGCCCCGAACACCGGGGAGCTGTTTTTT. The chain carries TRBV29-1 and TRBJ2-2; D is undetermined. Germline CDR1 reads SQVTM; CDR2 reads ANQGSEA. This CDR3 has 13 residues. Trimming left V 5 bases short and J 0 bases short, with 7 bases between.

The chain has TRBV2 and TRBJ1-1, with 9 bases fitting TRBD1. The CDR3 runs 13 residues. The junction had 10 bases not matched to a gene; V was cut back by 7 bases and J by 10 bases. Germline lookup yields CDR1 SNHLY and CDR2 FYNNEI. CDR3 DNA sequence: TGTGCCAGCAAATTGACAGGGGGTAGGGTAGCTTTCTTT. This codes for CASKLTGGRVAFF.

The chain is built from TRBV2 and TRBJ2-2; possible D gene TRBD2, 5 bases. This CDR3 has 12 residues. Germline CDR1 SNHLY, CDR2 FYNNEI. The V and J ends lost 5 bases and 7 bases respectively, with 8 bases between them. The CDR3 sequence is CASSPGFGELFF. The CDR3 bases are TGTGCCAGCAGTCCGGGGTTCGGGGAGCTGTTTTTT.

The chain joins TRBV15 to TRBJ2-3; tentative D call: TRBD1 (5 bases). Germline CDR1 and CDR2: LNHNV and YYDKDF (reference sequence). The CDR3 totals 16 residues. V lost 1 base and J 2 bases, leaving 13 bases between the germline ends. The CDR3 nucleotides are TGTGCCACCAGCAGAGGGCTAGGGGCAGCCACAGATACGCAGTATTTT. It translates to CATSRGLGAATDTQYF.

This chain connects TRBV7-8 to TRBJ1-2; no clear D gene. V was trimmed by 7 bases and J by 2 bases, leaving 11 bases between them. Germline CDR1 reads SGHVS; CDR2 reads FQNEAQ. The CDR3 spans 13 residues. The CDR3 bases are TGTGCCAGCACTACCTCGGGGAACTATGGCTACACCTTC. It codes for CASTTSGNYGYTF.

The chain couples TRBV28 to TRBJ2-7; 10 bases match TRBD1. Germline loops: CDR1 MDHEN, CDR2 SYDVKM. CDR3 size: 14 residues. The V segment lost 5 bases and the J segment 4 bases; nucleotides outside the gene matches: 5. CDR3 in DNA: TGTGCCAGCAGTGTGGGACAGGGGTTATACGAGCAGTACTTC. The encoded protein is CASSVGQGLYEQYF.

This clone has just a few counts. The CDR3 nucleotides read TGTGCCAGCAGCCCTCGGACTAGCGGGAGGGCCGGTATGGGCACAGATACGCAGTATTTT. Translation gives CASSPRTSGRAGMGTDTQYF. V and J are TRBV9 and TRBJ2-3, with 15 positions matching TRBD2. V was pared by 4 bases and J by 1 base, with 13 bases of the junction left unmatched. Germline CDR1 SGDLS, CDR2 YYNGEE. CDR3 size: 20 residues.

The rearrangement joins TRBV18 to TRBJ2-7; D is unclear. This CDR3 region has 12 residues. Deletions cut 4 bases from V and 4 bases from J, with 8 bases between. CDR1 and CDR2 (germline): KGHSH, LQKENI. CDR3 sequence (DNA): TGTGCCAGCTCACGACAAGATTACGAGCAGTACTTC. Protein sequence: CASSRQDYEQYF.